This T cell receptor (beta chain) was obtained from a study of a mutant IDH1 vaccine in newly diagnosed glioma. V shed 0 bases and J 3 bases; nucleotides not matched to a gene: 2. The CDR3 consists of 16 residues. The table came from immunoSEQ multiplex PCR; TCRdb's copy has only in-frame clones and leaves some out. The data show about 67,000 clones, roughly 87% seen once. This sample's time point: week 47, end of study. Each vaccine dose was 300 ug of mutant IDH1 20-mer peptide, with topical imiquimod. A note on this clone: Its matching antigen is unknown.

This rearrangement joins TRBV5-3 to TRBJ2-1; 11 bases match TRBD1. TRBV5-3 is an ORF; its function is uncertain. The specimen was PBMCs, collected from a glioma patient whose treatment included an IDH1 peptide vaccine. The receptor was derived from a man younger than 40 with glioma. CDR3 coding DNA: TGTGCCAGAAGCTTGGCCGGGACAGGGGGCTACAATGAGCAGTTCTTC. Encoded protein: CARSLAGTGGYNEQFF.